This T cell receptor beta chain was sequenced in a study of T cells after posttransplantation cyclophosphamide (dated by TCRdb to the mid-2010s). Some background on the complete study: The study tracked T cell repertoire reconstitution by TRB sequencing after myeloablative bone marrow transplantation using posttransplantation cyclophosphamide as GVHD prophylaxis. Blood from all 35 or so PTCy patients who had 1-year posttransplant specimens underwent TRB sequencing. Samples from about 35 PTCy-treated patients, along with samples from roughly 15 of their related bone marrow donors, underwent antigen receptor sequencing. In 3 patients, TRB sequencing was also performed on up to 3 more blood samples taken 2 to 5.2 years after transplant, and in several patients, pretransplant blood was also TRB-sequenced. Because TRA and TRB clonality correlated tightly in some 10 samples, the subsequent TCR analyses were limited to TRB only. Public TRB sequences were checked against a database of over 3,000 sequences associated with responses to pathogens, tumor antigens, self-antigens and alloantigens.

The CDR1 and CDR2 encoded by the germline V gene are MGHRA and YSYEKL. Trimming leaves V shorter by 6 bases and J shorter by 4 bases, with the junction holding 10 bases beyond the gene matches. Measured from the cysteine to the phenylalanine, the CDR3 is 16 residues long. Kept here is only the CDR3 DNA, which spans 48 bases and is read in frame from base 1. The sample holds many counts of this clone. The specificity of this receptor is unknown. The sample holds no much larger clone one base away, and base qualities are not on file. Related bone marrow donors provided peripheral blood samples on the day of marrow donation. Peripheral blood and bone marrow mononuclear cells were isolated by Ficoll-Hypaque density centrifugation and cryopreserved. TRB sequencing was run on genomic DNA with either the immunoSEQ assay at survey resolution or the hsTCRB kit. In the original analysis: Initial read processing used immunoSEQ software, and repertoire analyses used the LymphoSeq R package. Clonality was calculated as 1 minus normalized Shannon entropy, and the Gini coefficient was also calculated for each TRB dataset. To infer phenotypes in unsorted samples, TRB sequences from sorted subsets of the recipient or donor were mapped onto unsorted samples from the same recipient. TCRdb limited this immuneACCESS table to in-frame rearrangements with V and J called. A share of clones is missing; checked studies link under half to unresolved V genes, and the rest is unexplained. V and J calls and clone size are copied from that table; D and trimming were computed from the DNA. The table records over 35,000 clones for this sample, and not one of them appears only once. In total, the top ten clones hold 2% to 2.5% of the sample.

Paper-wide results and their limitations: Donor-recipient similarity was low at 1-2 months but rose over the first year, and later blood repertoires were often dominated by donor CD8+ memory clones. The TRB repertoires of T cells infiltrating skin or GI tract showed only limited overlap with the TRB repertoires of T cells in blood. Across a few dozen patients, TRB clonality was highly associated with recipient CMV seropositivity and CMV reactivation, and diversity in PTCy patients was similar to diversity in CNI/methotrexate controls.

This clonotype was sampled from a man aged 50-59 years in good health, CMV-negative, and a related stem cell transplant donor. Sequencing used PBMCs. The rearranged segments are TRBV4-1 and TRBJ1-4; TRBD1 agrees with 8 junctional bases. Read as DNA, the sequence is TGCGCCAGCAGAATCGCGGGGACAGGCGATAATGAAAAACTGTTTTTT. It specifies CASRIAGTGDNEKLFF.